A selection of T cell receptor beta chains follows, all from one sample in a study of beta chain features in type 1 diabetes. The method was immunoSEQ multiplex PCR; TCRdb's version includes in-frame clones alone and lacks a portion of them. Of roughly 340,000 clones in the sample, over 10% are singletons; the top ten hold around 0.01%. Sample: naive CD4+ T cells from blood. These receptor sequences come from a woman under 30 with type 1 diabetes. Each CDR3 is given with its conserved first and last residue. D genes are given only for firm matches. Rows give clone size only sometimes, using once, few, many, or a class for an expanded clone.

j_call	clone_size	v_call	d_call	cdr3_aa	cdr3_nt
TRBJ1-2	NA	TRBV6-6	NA	CASSPGGGGYTF	TGTGCCAGCAGCCCCGGAGGAGGTGGCTACACCTTC
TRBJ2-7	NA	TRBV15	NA	CATSILRDSRAGEQYF	TGTGCCACCAGCATCCTCCGGGACTCGCGCGCTGGGGAGCAGTACTTC
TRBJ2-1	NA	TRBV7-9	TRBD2	CASSFRTSGGYNEQFF	TGTGCCAGCAGCTTTCGGACTAGCGGGGGATACAATGAGCAGTTCTTC
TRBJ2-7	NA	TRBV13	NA	CASSLGPAYEQYF	TGTGCCAGCAGCTTAGGACCGGCCTACGAGCAGTACTTC
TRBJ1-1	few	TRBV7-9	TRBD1	CASSSGQGRAFF	TGTGCCAGCAGCTCTGGACAGGGAAGAGCTTTCTTT
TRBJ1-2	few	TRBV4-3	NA	CASSQDTGTSQNWGYTF	TGCGCCAGCAGCCAAGATACAGGGACATCACAGAATTGGGGCTACACCTTC
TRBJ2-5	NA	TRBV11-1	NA	CASSYSPGGETQYF	TGTGCCAGCAGCTATTCGCCCGGAGGGGAGACCCAGTACTTC
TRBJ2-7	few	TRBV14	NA	CASSLGGGALEQYF	TGTGCCAGCAGCCTCGGTGGGGGGGCACTTGAGCAGTACTTC
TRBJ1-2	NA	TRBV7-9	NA	CASSHTGYDYGYTF	TGTGCCAGCAGCCATACAGGGTACGACTATGGCTACACCTTC
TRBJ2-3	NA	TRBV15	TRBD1	CATSRGQGITDTQYF	TGTGCCACCAGCAGAGGACAGGGAATCACAGATACGCAGTATTTT
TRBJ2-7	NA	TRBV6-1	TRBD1	CASTSGGQGYEQYF	TGTGCCAGCACCTCGGGGGGACAGGGATACGAGCAGTACTTC
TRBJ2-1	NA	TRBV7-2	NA	CASSPFYNEQFF	TGTGCCAGCAGCCCCTTCTACAATGAGCAGTTCTTC
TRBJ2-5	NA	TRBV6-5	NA	CASIPTFGGLETQYF	TGTGCCAGCATCCCGACCTTCGGGGGGCTGGAGACCCAGTACTTC
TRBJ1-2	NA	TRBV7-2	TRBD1	CASSQGGTMGYTF	TGTGCCAGCAGCCAGGGGGGAACAATGGGCTACACCTTC
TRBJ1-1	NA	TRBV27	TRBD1	CASSPGTGGSGEAFF	TGTGCCAGCAGTCCCGGGACAGGGGGGTCTGGTGAAGCTTTCTTT
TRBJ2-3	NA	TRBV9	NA	CASSGSVFSTDTQYF	TGTGCCAGCAGCGGTAGCGTCTTTAGCACAGATACGCAGTATTTT
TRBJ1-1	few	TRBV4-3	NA	CASSQDRGGGTEAFF	TGCGCCAGCAGCCAAGATCGGGGAGGAGGCACTGAAGCTTTCTTT
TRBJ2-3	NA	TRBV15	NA	CATSRDRSSTDTQYF	TGTGCCACCAGCAGAGACAGATCTAGCACAGATACGCAGTATTTT
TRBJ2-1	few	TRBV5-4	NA	CASSWGENEQFF	TGTGCCAGCAGCTGGGGGGAGAATGAGCAGTTCTTC
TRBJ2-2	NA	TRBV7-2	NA	CASSPSEGGELFF	TGTGCCAGCAGCCCATCGGAGGGCGGGGAGCTGTTTTTT
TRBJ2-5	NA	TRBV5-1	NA	CASSFGQETQYF	TGCGCCAGCAGCTTCGGGCAAGAGACCCAGTACTTC
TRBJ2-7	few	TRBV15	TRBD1	CATSRGTGTGGAYEQYF	TGTGCCACCAGCAGGGGTACCGGGACAGGGGGTGCCTACGAGCAGTACTTC
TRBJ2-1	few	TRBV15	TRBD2	CATSKRGGRGNEQFF	TGTGCCACCAGCAAGCGGGGGGGCCGAGGGAATGAGCAGTTCTTC
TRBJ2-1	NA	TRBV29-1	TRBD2	CSVERGGSGNEQFF	TGCAGCGTTGAGCGGGGGGGATCGGGCAATGAGCAGTTCTTC
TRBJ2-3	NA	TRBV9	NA	CASSAATTTDTQYF	TGTGCCAGCAGCGCCGCGACTACCACAGATACGCAGTATTTT
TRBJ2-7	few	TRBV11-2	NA	CASSGIRGFGEQYF	TGTGCCAGCAGCGGGATTAGGGGATTTGGAGAGCAGTACTTC
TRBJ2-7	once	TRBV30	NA	CATGGKSYEQYF	TGTGCCACCGGCGGTAAATCCTACGAGCAGTACTTC
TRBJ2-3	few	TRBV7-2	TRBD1	CASSSLGTGTDTQYF	TGTGCCAGCAGCTCGCTCGGGACAGGCACAGATACGCAGTATTTT
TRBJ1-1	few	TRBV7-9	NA	CASSLAGGGPNTEAFF	TGTGCCAGCAGCTTAGCAGGTGGAGGGCCCAACACTGAAGCTTTCTTT
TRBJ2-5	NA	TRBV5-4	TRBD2	CASRPGTSGYQETQYF	TGTGCCAGCAGGCCCGGGACTAGCGGGTACCAAGAGACCCAGTACTTC
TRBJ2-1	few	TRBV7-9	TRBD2	CASRLAGNEQFF	TGTGCCAGCCGGCTAGCGGGCAATGAGCAGTTCTTC
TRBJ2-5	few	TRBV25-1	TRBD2	CASSVREDATQYF	TGTGCCAGCAGCGTCCGGGAGGACGCGACCCAGTACTTC
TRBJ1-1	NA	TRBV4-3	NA	CASSQDSIRRDTEAFF	TGCGCCAGCAGCCAAGACTCTATACGGAGGGACACTGAAGCTTTCTTT
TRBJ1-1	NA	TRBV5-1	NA	CASSLERNTEAFF	TGCGCCAGCAGCTTGGAGCGGAACACTGAAGCTTTCTTT
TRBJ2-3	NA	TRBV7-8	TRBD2	CASSTRFTGGQADTQYF	TGTGCCAGCAGCACCCGTTTTACGGGGGGGCAGGCAGATACGCAGTATTTT
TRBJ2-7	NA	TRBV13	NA	CASSKTKGSWEQYF	TGTGCCAGCAGCAAAACTAAGGGGTCTTGGGAGCAGTACTTC
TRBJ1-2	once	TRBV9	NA	CASSEPGPRGNYGYTF	TGTGCCAGCAGCGAACCCGGGCCACGGGGAAACTATGGCTACACCTTC
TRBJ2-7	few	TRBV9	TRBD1	CASSVETGTEQYF	TGTGCCAGCAGCGTAGAGACAGGGACCGAGCAGTACTTC
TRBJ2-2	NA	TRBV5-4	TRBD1	CASRSTGLGTGELFF	TGTGCCAGCAGGTCGACAGGGTTGGGCACCGGGGAGCTGTTTTTT
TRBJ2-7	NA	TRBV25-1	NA	CASSPGSSYEQYF	TGTGCCAGCAGTCCGGGGAGCTCCTACGAGCAGTACTTC
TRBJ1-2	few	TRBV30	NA	CAWVRNGGDGYTF	TGTGCCTGGGTCCGGAACGGAGGCGATGGCTACACCTTC
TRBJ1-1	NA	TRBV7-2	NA	CASRFKGGTEAFF	TGTGCCAGCAGATTCAAAGGGGGAACTGAAGCTTTCTTT
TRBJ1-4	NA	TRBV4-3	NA	CASSQDPLGGVTNEKLFF	TGCGCCAGCAGCCAAGATCCTCTGGGAGGGGTTACCAATGAAAAACTGTTTTTT
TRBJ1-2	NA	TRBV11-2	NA	CASEGDFNYGYTF	TGTGCCAGCGAGGGGGATTTTAACTATGGCTACACCTTC
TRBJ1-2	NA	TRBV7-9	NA	CASSFRGNYGYTF	TGTGCCAGCAGCTTCCGGGGGAACTATGGCTACACCTTC
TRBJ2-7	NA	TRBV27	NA	CASSVQAGEQYF	TGTGCCAGCAGCGTACAGGCGGGGGAGCAGTACTTC
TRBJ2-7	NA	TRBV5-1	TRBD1	CASSLAPGQGTYEQYF	TGCGCCAGCAGCTTGGCGCCGGGACAGGGAACCTACGAGCAGTACTTC
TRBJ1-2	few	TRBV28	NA	CAISRQGNYGYTF	TGTGCCATATCGCGGCAGGGGAACTATGGCTACACCTTC
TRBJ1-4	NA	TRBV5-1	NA	CASSFGYSGDEKLFF	TGCGCCAGCAGCTTTGGCTACAGTGGCGATGAAAAACTGTTTTTT
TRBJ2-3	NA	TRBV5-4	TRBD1	CASSIGQGVDTQYF	TGTGCCAGCAGCATAGGACAGGGGGTAGATACGCAGTATTTT
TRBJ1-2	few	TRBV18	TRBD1	CASSPAGQNYGYTF	TGTGCCAGCTCACCAGCGGGACAGAACTATGGCTACACCTTC
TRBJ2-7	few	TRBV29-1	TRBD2	CSAKGLAGAEQYF	TGCAGCGCGAAGGGACTAGCGGGAGCAGAGCAGTACTTC